These T cell receptor beta chains were read from a single sample in a study of CD8+CD57+ T cells in acquired aplastic anemia. TCRdb re-called the reads with MiXCR, one entry per CDR3 protein. Of more than 40,000 distinct CDR3 sequences listed, approximately 72% are singletons. Sequenced material: sorted CD4+, CD8+, or CD8+CD57+ T cells (not recorded which) from PBMCs. Receptors were obtained from a human donor in good health, serving as a control. CDR3s include the opening cysteine and the closing phenylalanine or tryptophan. The order of the fields is V gene, D gene, J gene, CDR3 length, clone size, CDR3 protein, CDR3 DNA. A D gene is named only where the DNA matches it firmly. Only some rows state a clone size, as once, few, many or a class for expanded clones.

v_gene: TRBV20-1
d_gene: .
j_gene: TRBJ2-7
len: 11
abundance: .
CDR3aa: CSARLGYEQYF
CDR3nt: TGCAGTGCTAGGCTGGGCTACGAGCAGTACTTC

v_gene: TRBV10-2
d_gene: .
j_gene: TRBJ2-5
len: 14
abundance: .
CDR3aa: CASSESIWGETQYF
CDR3nt: TGCGCCAGCAGTGAGTCAATTTGGGGAGAGACCCAGTACTTC

v_gene: TRBV4-3
d_gene: .
j_gene: TRBJ2-2
len: 14
abundance: once
CDR3aa: CASSQARGTGELFF
CDR3nt: TGCGCCAGCAGCCAAGCCCGAGGAACCGGGGAGCTGTTTTTT

v_gene: TRBV3-1
d_gene: .
j_gene: TRBJ2-5
len: 15
abundance: many
CDR3aa: CASQPHEETQETQYF
CDR3nt: TGTGCCAGCCAGCCCCATGAGGAGACCCAAGAGACCCAGTACTTC

v_gene: TRBV19
d_gene: .
j_gene: TRBJ1-6
len: 13
abundance: .
CDR3aa: CASRQADNSPLHF
CDR3nt: TGTGCCAGTAGACAGGCGGATAATTCACCCCTCCACTTT

v_gene: TRBV19
d_gene: TRBD1
j_gene: TRBJ2-5
len: 15
abundance: .
CDR3aa: CASSTWDRVQETQYF
CDR3nt: TGTGCCAGTAGTACCTGGGACAGGGTCCAAGAGACCCAGTACTTC

v_gene: TRBV29-1
d_gene: TRBD1
j_gene: TRBJ1-1
len: 13
abundance: few
CDR3aa: CSVGTGEGTEAFF
CDR3nt: TGCAGCGTTGGGACAGGAGAAGGGACTGAAGCTTTCTTT

v_gene: TRBV20-1
d_gene: .
j_gene: TRBJ2-1
len: 13
abundance: few
CDR3aa: CSAIQPSYNEQFF
CDR3nt: TGCAGTGCCATACAGCCCTCCTACAATGAGCAGTTCTTC

v_gene: TRBV5-4
d_gene: TRBD1
j_gene: TRBJ2-7
len: 15
abundance: many
CDR3aa: CASSLGGTGSYEQYF
CDR3nt: TGTGCCAGCAGCTTGGGCGGGACAGGTTCTTACGAGCAGTACTTC

v_gene: TRBV11-1
d_gene: .
j_gene: TRBJ1-5
len: 17
abundance: .
CDR3aa: CASSQNSGGRSNQPQHF
CDR3nt: TGTGCCAGCAGCCAGAATTCCGGGGGTCGGAGCAATCAGCCCCAGCATTTT

v_gene: TRBV25-1
d_gene: .
j_gene: TRBJ2-3
len: 15
abundance: .
CDR3aa: CASSPLTGPTDTQYF
CDR3nt: TGTGCCAGCAGTCCGCTGACGGGGCCCACAGATACGCAGTATTTT

v_gene: TRBV4-3
d_gene: .
j_gene: TRBJ2-7
len: 17
abundance: .
CDR3aa: CASSQSRDLVKGYEQYF
CDR3nt: TGCGCCAGCAGCCAATCCCGGGACCTAGTAAAGGGCTACGAGCAGTACTTC

v_gene: TRBV7-6
d_gene: TRBD1
j_gene: TRBJ2-5
len: 14
abundance: .
CDR3aa: CASSLVDREETQYF
CDR3nt: TGTGCCAGCAGCTTAGTGGACAGGGAGGAGACCCAGTACTTC

v_gene: TRBV7-3
d_gene: TRBD1
j_gene: TRBJ1-5
len: 17
abundance: .
CDR3aa: CASSLGQGGRGNQPQHF
CDR3nt: TGTGCCAGCAGCTTAGGACAGGGGGGTCGGGGCAATCAGCCCCAGCATTTT

v_gene: TRBV10-3
d_gene: TRBD2
j_gene: TRBJ2-7
len: 15
abundance: .
CDR3aa: CASKGTSGGNYEQYF
CDR3nt: TGTGCCAGCAAGGGGACTAGCGGGGGCAACTACGAGCAGTACTTC

v_gene: TRBV19
d_gene: .
j_gene: TRBJ1-4
len: 13
abundance: .
CDR3aa: CASSFYPNEKLFF
CDR3nt: TGTGCCAGTAGTTTTTACCCTAATGAAAAACTGTTTTTT

v_gene: TRBV20-1
d_gene: TRBD1
j_gene: TRBJ1-6
len: 16
abundance: .
CDR3aa: CSASRQGSSYNSPLHF
CDR3nt: TGCAGTGCTAGCCGACAGGGGAGCTCCTATAATTCACCCCTCCACTTT

v_gene: TRBV29-1
d_gene: .
j_gene: TRBJ1-1
len: 10
abundance: .
CDR3aa: CSVVVSGAFF
CDR3nt: TGCAGCGTTGTAGTTAGTGGGGCTTTCTTT

v_gene: TRBV25-1
d_gene: .
j_gene: TRBJ1-6
len: 16
abundance: medium-sized
CDR3aa: CASSELRLLGDSPLHF
CDR3nt: TGTGCCAGCAGTGAGCTTCGACTCCTCGGGGATTCACCCCTCCACTTT

v_gene: TRBV29-1
d_gene: .
j_gene: TRBJ1-3
len: 13
abundance: .
CDR3aa: CSVALLSGNTIYF
CDR3nt: TGCAGCGTTGCTCTGCTCTCTGGAAACACCATATATTTT

v_gene: TRBV19
d_gene: .
j_gene: TRBJ1-6
len: 14
abundance: .
CDR3aa: CAGSIGGYNSPLHF
CDR3nt: TGTGCCGGTAGTATAGGGGGATATAATTCACCCCTCCACTTT

v_gene: TRBV2
d_gene: TRBD1
j_gene: TRBJ1-5
len: 14
abundance: .
CDR3aa: CASRRGGSNQPQHF
CDR3nt: TGTGCCAGTCGCAGGGGGGGTAGCAATCAGCCCCAGCATTTT

v_gene: TRBV19
d_gene: .
j_gene: TRBJ2-1
len: 12
abundance: .
CDR3aa: CASSINWNEQFF
CDR3nt: TGTGCCAGTAGTATAAATTGGAATGAGCAGTTCTTC

v_gene: TRBV15
d_gene: TRBD2
j_gene: TRBJ2-1
len: 15
abundance: .
CDR3aa: CATRIPGLAGGQQFF
CDR3nt: TGTGCCACCAGGATTCCGGGACTAGCGGGAGGGCAGCAGTTCTTC

v_gene: TRBV12-3/TRBV12-4
d_gene: .
j_gene: TRBJ2-4
len: 16
abundance: many
CDR3aa: CASRAGRHQFGNIQYF
CDR3nt: TGTGCCAGCAGAGCAGGTCGACACCAGTTTGGGAACATTCAGTACTTC

v_gene: TRBV4-1
d_gene: .
j_gene: TRBJ2-3
len: 16
abundance: .
CDR3aa: CASSQDGATSTDTQYF
CDR3nt: TGCGCCAGCAGCCAAGATGGGGCTACTAGCACAGATACGCAGTATTTT

v_gene: TRBV19
d_gene: .
j_gene: TRBJ2-1
len: 15
abundance: .
CDR3aa: CASSEPSEGYNEQFF
CDR3nt: TGTGCCAGTAGTGAACCTAGCGAGGGTTACAATGAGCAGTTCTTC

v_gene: TRBV15
d_gene: .
j_gene: TRBJ1-5
len: 12
abundance: .
CDR3aa: CATSRDFQPQHF
CDR3nt: TGTGCCACCAGCAGAGATTTCCAGCCCCAGCATTTT

v_gene: TRBV15
d_gene: TRBD1
j_gene: TRBJ2-7
len: 16
abundance: medium-sized
CDR3aa: CATSREAGTGNYEQYF
CDR3nt: TGTGCCACCAGCAGAGAGGCTGGGACAGGGAACTACGAGCAGTACTTC

v_gene: TRBV20-1
d_gene: .
j_gene: TRBJ2-7
len: 12
abundance: .
CDR3aa: CSAREEGREQYF
CDR3nt: TGCAGTGCTAGAGAAGAGGGGAGGGAGCAGTACTTC

v_gene: TRBV7-3
d_gene: .
j_gene: TRBJ2-2
len: 11
abundance: .
CDR3aa: CASSSTGELFF
CDR3nt: TGTGCCAGCAGCTCCACCGGGGAGCTGTTTTTT

v_gene: TRBV28
d_gene: .
j_gene: TRBJ1-2
len: 18
abundance: .
CDR3aa: CASSLLPRTTGSNYGYTF
CDR3nt: TGTGCCAGCAGCCTCTTGCCGAGGACAACAGGATCTAACTATGGCTACACCTTC

v_gene: TRBV10-3
d_gene: .
j_gene: TRBJ2-5
len: 15
abundance: once
CDR3aa: CASSTYQGGEETQYF
CDR3nt: TGTGCCAGCAGTACCTACCAGGGGGGGGAAGAGACCCAGTACTTC

v_gene: TRBV12-3/TRBV12-4
d_gene: TRBD1
j_gene: TRBJ2-7
len: 15
abundance: .
CDR3aa: CASSSLLDRDYEQYF
CDR3nt: TGTGCCAGCAGTTCACTCCTCGACAGGGACTACGAGCAGTACTTC

v_gene: TRBV6-1
d_gene: .
j_gene: TRBJ2-2
len: 15
abundance: .
CDR3aa: CASNAGSLFAGELFF
CDR3nt: TGTGCCAGCAATGCAGGGAGTTTGTTCGCCGGGGAGCTGTTTTTT

v_gene: TRBV6-1
d_gene: .
j_gene: TRBJ1-2
len: 13
abundance: .
CDR3aa: CASRRAGSYGYTF
CDR3nt: TGTGCCAGCAGGAGGGCGGGAAGCTATGGCTACACCTTC

v_gene: TRBV15
d_gene: TRBD1
j_gene: TRBJ2-1
len: 15
abundance: few
CDR3aa: CATSRDRQGGNEQFF
CDR3nt: TGTGCCACCAGCAGAGATAGACAGGGGGGGAATGAGCAGTTCTTC

v_gene: TRBV7-8
d_gene: .
j_gene: TRBJ1-4
len: 15
abundance: .
CDR3aa: CASSLFGSPNEKLFF
CDR3nt: TGTGCCAGCAGCTTGTTTGGTAGCCCTAATGAAAAACTGTTTTTT

v_gene: TRBV9
d_gene: .
j_gene: TRBJ1-6
len: 15
abundance: .
CDR3aa: CASSVAWTVDSPLHF
CDR3nt: TGTGCCAGCAGCGTAGCATGGACAGTAGATTCACCCCTCCACTTT

v_gene: TRBV24-1
d_gene: TRBD2
j_gene: TRBJ2-1
len: 15
abundance: once
CDR3aa: CATSDAGLARGEQFF
CDR3nt: TGTGCCACCAGTGATGCGGGACTAGCTCGGGGTGAGCAGTTCTTC

v_gene: TRBV29-1
d_gene: .
j_gene: TRBJ2-5
len: 14
abundance: .
CDR3aa: CSVTTGTGKITQYF
CDR3nt: TGCAGCGTTACGACCGGGACGGGGAAGATTACCCAGTACTTC

v_gene: TRBV5-1
d_gene: .
j_gene: TRBJ1-2
len: 12
abundance: .
CDR3aa: CASSLDRNSYTF
CDR3nt: TGCGCCAGCAGCTTGGACAGGAACAGCTACACCTTC

v_gene: TRBV2
d_gene: .
j_gene: TRBJ1-1
len: 13
abundance: .
CDR3aa: CASSESEYTEAFF
CDR3nt: TGTGCCAGCAGTGAATCAGAGTACACTGAAGCTTTCTTT

v_gene: TRBV15
d_gene: .
j_gene: TRBJ2-5
len: 13
abundance: few
CDR3aa: CATSRDPGETQYF
CDR3nt: TGTGCCACCAGCAGAGATCCGGGAGAGACCCAGTACTTC

v_gene: TRBV25-1
d_gene: TRBD1
j_gene: TRBJ1-2
len: 14
abundance: .
CDR3aa: CATHTGGAGYGYTF
CDR3nt: TGTGCCACCCATACAGGGGGCGCAGGCTATGGCTACACCTTC

v_gene: TRBV15
d_gene: .
j_gene: TRBJ1-2
len: 15
abundance: .
CDR3aa: CATSRDVGEVGGYTF
CDR3nt: TGTGCCACCAGCAGAGATGTGGGGGAAGTTGGCGGCTACACCTTC

v_gene: TRBV27
d_gene: .
j_gene: TRBJ2-1
len: 14
abundance: many
CDR3aa: CASSLKFPYNEQFF
CDR3nt: TGTGCCAGCAGTTTAAAGTTCCCCTACAATGAGCAGTTCTTC

v_gene: TRBV7-7
d_gene: .
j_gene: TRBJ2-5
len: 13
abundance: .
CDR3aa: CASSLANVETQYF
CDR3nt: TGTGCTAGCAGCTTAGCGAACGTAGAGACCCAGTACTTC

v_gene: TRBV6-1
d_gene: .
j_gene: TRBJ1-5
len: 14
abundance: few
CDR3aa: CATKPGLLTQPQHF
CDR3nt: TGTGCCACTAAACCGGGACTTTTGACTCAGCCCCAGCATTTT

v_gene: TRBV20-1
d_gene: .
j_gene: TRBJ2-3
len: 13
abundance: .
CDR3aa: CSAPPGRTDTQYF
CDR3nt: TGCAGTGCTCCCCCTGGGCGCACAGATACGCAGTATTTT

v_gene: TRBV20-1
d_gene: .
j_gene: TRBJ1-1
len: 11
abundance: .
CDR3aa: CSASGRTEAFF
CDR3nt: TGCAGTGCTAGTGGCAGGACTGAAGCTTTCTTT

v_gene: TRBV15
d_gene: .
j_gene: TRBJ2-1
len: 16
abundance: .
CDR3aa: CATSSRYGSGYNEQFF
CDR3nt: TGTGCCACCAGCTCCCGCTACGGTAGCGGATACAATGAGCAGTTCTTC

v_gene: TRBV29-1
d_gene: TRBD1
j_gene: TRBJ1-1
len: 13
abundance: .
CDR3aa: CSVAGTGDTEAFF
CDR3nt: TGCAGCGTGGCCGGGACAGGGGACACTGAAGCTTTCTTT

v_gene: TRBV24-1
d_gene: TRBD2
j_gene: TRBJ2-1
len: 16
abundance: medium-sized
CDR3aa: CATSDWSSGTDNEQFF
CDR3nt: TGTGCCACCAGTGATTGGTCTAGCGGAACAGACAATGAGCAGTTCTTC